This T cell receptor (beta chain) was observed in a study of CD8+ T cells in alopecia areata. Overall study: Patients received oral tofacitinib, 5 to 10 mg twice daily, for moderate-to-severe alopecia areata.

This sample's treatment: oral pan-JAK inhibitor, 5-10 mg twice daily. Peripheral blood samples and lesional scalp punch biopsies were obtained from alopecia areata patients. Using a FACSAria, the CD4+ and CD8+ T cells were sorted from the PBMCs. Extraction of RNA preceded its reverse transcription into cDNA, which served as the sequencing template. Profiling relied on immunoSEQ multiplex PCR, and the TCRdb table lists in-frame clones only, not all of them. The sample holds fewer than 100,000 clones; about 64% are singletons and the top ten take roughly a sixth. Study-level results: Sequencing of scalp tissue also captures the resident alphabeta T cells of normal skin.

A remark on this clone: Its antigen is not identified.

This CDR3 is 16 amino acids long. Germline lookup yields CDR1 SGHRS and CDR2 YFSETQ. V dropped 0 bases and J dropped 6 bases, with 16 bases sitting between them. The clonotype comes from a human donor with alopecia areata. The source material was CD8+ T cells sorted from blood, sampled at week 4, from a patient treated with tofacitinib. The rearrangement uses TRBV5-1 and TRBJ2-4; D ambiguous. The chain's CDR3 is CASSLDSFANRNIQYF. The CDR3 nucleotides read TGCGCCAGCAGCTTGGATTCGTTCGCGAACCGAAACATTCAGTACTTC.